These 21 T cell receptor beta chains share one sample of origin, sequenced in a study of T cells expressing NK-cell markers. TCRdb reprocessed the 5' RACE reads, keeping one entry per CDR3 protein, no DNA. The sample holds around 280,000 distinct CDR3 sequences. Sequencing input: blood T cells: a sorted CD56 or NKG2C T cell subset, CD4+ or CD8+ T cells, or bulk PBMC T cells (not recorded which). The source of these receptors is a man aged 18 to 30 in good health.

This rearrangement joins TRBV19 to TRBJ2-1; TCRdb's D gene call, TRBD1, goes unchecked for lack of DNA. This CDR3 comprises 12 residues. Per germline, CDR1 LNHDA and CDR2 SQIVND (reference sequence). CDR3 amino acids: CASSLEPPEQFF.

The V call is TRBV6-1, the J call TRBJ2-7; without DNA, the TCRdb call of TRBD1 cannot be checked. The CDR3 is 15 amino acids. Per germline, CDR1 MNHNS and CDR2 SASEGT. The CDR3 region is CASRPPGQGSYEQYF.

This chain links TRBV3-1 with TRBJ1-1. The germline V gene has CDR1 LGHDT and CDR2 YNNKEL (reference sequence). The CDR3 covers 14 residues. The CDR3 sequence is CASSQVAGNTEAFF. Variable domain in full (rest from reference TRBV3-1 and TRBJ1-1): DTAVSQTPKYLVTQMGNDKSIKCEQNLGHDTMYWYKQDSKKFLKIMFSYNNKELIINETVPNRFSPKSPDKAHLNLHINSLELGDSAVYFCASSQVAGNTEAFFGQGTRLTVV.

This rearrangement joins TRBV11-2 to TRBJ2-5. The germline V gene encodes CDR1 SGHAT and CDR2 FQNNGV. The CDR3 sequence is 15 residues long. The chain's CDR3 is CASSLDGILQETQYF.

The gene calls are TRBV20-1 and TRBJ2-3; TCRdb designates TRBD2, a call that cannot be tested without DNA. Germline CDR1 reads DFQATT; CDR2 reads SNEGSKA (reference sequence). This CDR3 is built from 11 residues. CDR3 protein: CSALRLDTQYF.

The chain carries TRBV5-1 and TRBJ1-1. Per germline, CDR1 SGHRS and CDR2 YFSETQ. The CDR3 length is 16 residues. The CDR3 region is CASSLVYRGPNTEAFF.

The rearrangement joins TRBV6-5 to TRBJ2-3; with no DNA, the TCRdb D assignment of TRBD2 cannot be verified. There are 17 residues in the CDR3. Germline V gene data show CDR1 as MNHEY and CDR2 as SVGAGI. The CDR3 protein is CASSYSTTSANTDTQYF.

The CDR3 loop is CATSDFGDRDVETQYF. V usage is TRBV24-1 and J usage is TRBJ2-5; TCRdb returns TRBD1, unconfirmable since there is no DNA. This CDR3 comprises 16 residues. Germline V gene data show CDR1 as KGHDR and CDR2 as SFDVKD.

The chain couples TRBV29-1 to TRBJ2-7. Looked up from germline, CDR1 is SQVTM and CDR2 is ANQGSEA. The CDR3 extends over 14 amino acids. Here the CDR3 reads CSVAAGGTSYEQYF.

The J gene is TRBJ1-2, the V gene TRBV10-3. The CDR3 runs to 13 residues. Germline values: CDR1 ENHRY, CDR2 SYGVKD. This CDR3 reads CAIRDTDVYGYTF.

The rearrangement uses TRBV29-1 and TRBJ2-1; absent DNA, TCRdb's TRBD2 call cannot be checked. The germline gives CDR1 SQVTM, CDR2 ANQGSEA. The CDR3 is 12 amino acids. CDR3 amino acids: CSAPGLAGEQFF.

The chain couples TRBV5-6 to TRBJ2-3. The CDR3 spans 16 residues. From germline, CDR1 is SGHDT and CDR2 YYEEEE. The CDR3 here is CASSLGPAQSTDTQYF.

The V call is TRBV7-9, the J call TRBJ2-3; TCRdb reports TRBD2, a call that lacks DNA to check it against. Looked up from germline, CDR1 is SEHNR and CDR2 is FQNEAQ (reference sequence). The CDR3 sequence is 16 residues long. CDR3 protein: CASSLTRLAITDTQYF.

J is TRBJ2-2 and V is TRBV20-1; TCRdb lists TRBD2, though no DNA is available to test this call. CDR1 and CDR2 (germline): DFQATT, SNEGSKA (reference sequence). CDR3 length equals 14 residues. CDR3 amino acids: CSARTLGETGELFF.

The gene calls are TRBV20-1 and TRBJ2-5; TCRdb's D gene call, TRBD2, goes unchecked for lack of DNA. Germline-derived CDR1 and CDR2 are DFQATT and SNEGSKA (reference sequence). The CDR3 covers 13 residues. Here the CDR3 reads CSAEPRVPGTQYF.

The V gene is TRBV24-1, the J gene TRBJ2-3; TCRdb's assignment of TRBD1 cannot be checked, as there is no DNA. The CDR3 sequence is 14 residues long. Germline CDR1 KGHDR, CDR2 SFDVKD. CDR3: CATTDSRGTDTQYF.

The chain carries TRBV29-1 and TRBJ2-2; the TRBD1 assignment by TCRdb is unverifiable without DNA. The CDR3 loop spans 15 amino acids. Germline values: CDR1 SQVTM, CDR2 ANQGSEA. The CDR3 protein is CSVELTFPHTGELFF.

The chain employs TRBV27 and TRBJ1-6; TCRdb designates TRBD1, a call that cannot be tested without DNA. The CDR3 totals 13 residues. Germline V gene lookup returns CDR1 MNHEY and CDR2 SMNVEV (reference sequence). CDR3 sequence: CASSLIGDSPLHF.

This chain joins TRBV7-9 and TRBJ2-7; there is no DNA to check the TCRdb D call of TRBD1. Germline V CDR1 and CDR2: SEHNR, FQNEAQ (reference sequence). The CDR3 is 14 amino acids. CDR3 in amino acids: CASSLQGDSYEQYF.

V usage is TRBV5-5 and J usage is TRBJ1-5; without DNA, the TCRdb call of TRBD1 cannot be checked. The germline V gene encodes CDR1 SGHKS and CDR2 YYEKEE (reference sequence). The CDR3 extends over 14 amino acids. This CDR3 is CASSPTGAGQPQHF.

The chain carries TRBV10-2 and TRBJ2-1; TCRdb's D call of TRBD2 is untestable without DNA. Germline CDR1 WSHSY, CDR2 SAAADI. The CDR3 runs to 13 residues. CDR3: CATSGPTRYEQFF.